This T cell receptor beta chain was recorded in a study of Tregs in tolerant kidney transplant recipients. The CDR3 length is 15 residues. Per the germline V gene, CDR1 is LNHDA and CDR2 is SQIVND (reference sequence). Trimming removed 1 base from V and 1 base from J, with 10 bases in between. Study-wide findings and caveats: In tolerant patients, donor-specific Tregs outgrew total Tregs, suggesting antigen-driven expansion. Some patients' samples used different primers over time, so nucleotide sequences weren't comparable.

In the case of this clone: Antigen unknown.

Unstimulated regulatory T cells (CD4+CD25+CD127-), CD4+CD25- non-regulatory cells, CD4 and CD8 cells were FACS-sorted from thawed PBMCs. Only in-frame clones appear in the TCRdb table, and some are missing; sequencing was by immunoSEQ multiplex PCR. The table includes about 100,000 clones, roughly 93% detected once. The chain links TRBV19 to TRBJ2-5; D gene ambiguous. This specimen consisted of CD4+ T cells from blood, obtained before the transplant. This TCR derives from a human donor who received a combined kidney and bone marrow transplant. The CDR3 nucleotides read TGTGCCAGTAGTATAGGACCACAGATCCAAGAGACCCAGTACTTC. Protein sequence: CASSIGPQIQETQYF. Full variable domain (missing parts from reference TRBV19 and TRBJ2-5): DGGITQSPKYLFRKEGQNVTLSCEQNLNHDAMYWYRQDPGQGLRLIYYSQIVNDFQKGDIAEGYSVSREKKESFPLTVTSAQKNPTAFYLCASSIGPQIQETQYFGPGTRLLVL.